What follows are 14 T cell receptor beta chains derived from one specimen sequenced in a study of blood T cells in healthy people across ages. A second PCR of 7 to 11 cycles used a sample-barcoded 5' primer and a J-beta primer mix. Using its own MiXCR run on the 5' RACE reads, TCRdb lists one record per CDR3 protein. The sample holds about 1,800,000 distinct CDR3 sequences, 28% seen once. The sample comprised blood. These receptors all come from a woman younger than 45 in good health.

The chain carries TRBV29-1 and TRBJ2-3; 10 nucleotides agree with TRBD2. This CDR3 is built from 15 residues. CDR1 SQVTM and CDR2 ANQGSEA come from the germline V gene. V shed 6 bases and J 5 bases; nucleotides not matched to a gene: 11. The CDR3 DNA reads TGCAGCGTCGGGCCAAGCGGGAGGGCCGGAGATACGCAGTATTTT. Translation: CSVGPSGRAGDTQYF.

This clonotype was counted at least ten times. J is TRBJ2-7 and V is TRBV20-1; perhaps D is TRBD1 or TRBD2 (5 bases each). The V end lost 0 bases, the J end lost 4 bases, and 13 bases lay between the germline ends. Germline loops: CDR1 DFQATT, CDR2 SNEGSKA (reference sequence). CDR3 size: 14 residues. CDR3 residues: CSARDHRDDYEQYF. The CDR3 DNA reads TGCAGTGCTAGAGATCATCGGGACGATTACGAGCAGTACTTC.

The chain employs TRBV7-9 and TRBJ2-3, with 7 bases matching TRBD2. The V gene's germline CDR1 is SEHNR and CDR2 FQNEAQ (reference sequence). Trimming took 1 base from V and 2 from J; bases not matched to a gene: 9. This CDR3 has 17 amino acids. CDR3 in amino acids: CASSLGWLAAFTDTQYF. CDR3 sequence (DNA): TGTGCCAGCAGCTTAGGTTGGCTAGCGGCCTTCACAGATACGCAGTATTTT.

This clonotype was detected a few times. This chain uses TRBV4-3 with TRBJ2-1; 7 nucleotides agree with TRBD1. The CDR3 has 16 residues. After removal of 0 bases from V and 3 bases from J, the junction contained 5 bases not matched to a gene. Germline V CDR1 and CDR2: LGHNA, YSLEER. For the CDR3, the DNA is TGCGCCAGCAGCCAAGATCTGGGGACAGACTACAATGAGCAGTTCTTC. Amino acid sequence: CASSQDLGTDYNEQFF.

This CDR3 is CASSSRGAGDYEQYF. DNA of the CDR3: TGTGCCAGCAGCTCCAGAGGGGCAGGGGACTACGAGCAGTACTTC. The chain carries TRBV7-9 and TRBJ2-7; possibly TRBD1 for D (6 bases). V dropped 4 bases and J dropped 3 bases, with 16 bases sitting between them. The germline CDR1 and CDR2 sequences are SEHNR and FQNEAQ (reference sequence). The CDR3 has 15 residues.

This clonotype has a handful of counts. The chain carries TRBV29-1 and TRBJ2-6; 10 nucleotides match TRBD1. This CDR3 is 17 amino acids long. Germline CDR1 and CDR2: SQVTM and ANQGSEA. V trimming: 6 bases; J trimming: 4 bases; junction bases outside the gene matches: 12. CDR3 sequence (DNA): TGCAGCGTAGGCCTCCCGGGACAGGGGTCCGGGGCCAACGTCCTGACTTTC. Protein product: CSVGLPGQGSGANVLTF.

This chain connects TRBV18 to TRBJ1-3, with D possibly matching TRBD1 (5 bases). The ends were cut back, 3 bases at V and 0 bases at J, with 9 bases in the middle. Germline V lookup: CDR1 KGHSH, CDR2 LQKENI. The CDR3 totals 15 residues. The CDR3 spells CASSPDRRSGNTIYF. CDR3 coding DNA: TGTGCCAGCTCACCCGACAGACGCTCTGGAAACACCATATATTTT.

V usage is TRBV6-6 and J usage is TRBJ1-5; tentative D call: TRBD1 (5 bases). The length of the CDR3 is 14 residues. Trimming took off 7 bases at V and 7 bases at J, with 17 bases between the two ends. The germline V gene has CDR1 MNHNY and CDR2 SVGAGI (reference sequence). The CDR3 DNA reads TGTGCCAGCACTCCCGTAGGGGTTAGACAGCCCCAGCATTTT. Translating it yields CASTPVGVRQPQHF.

This clonotype has more than one count but fewer than ten. The chain combines TRBV7-3 with TRBJ2-3; 9 nucleotides line up with TRBD2. Germline V gene data show CDR1 as SGHTA and CDR2 as FQGTGA. The CDR3 is 15 residues long. J was trimmed by 5 bases and V by 6 bases; bases with no gene match: 9. In nucleotides, the CDR3 is TGTGCCAGCAGTAGTGCGGGGGGGCATGGAGATACGCAGTATTTT. Protein: CASSSAGGHGDTQYF.

In this sample, this clonotype turned up a few times. This chain joins TRBV7-2 and TRBJ2-3, with no clear D. Germline CDR1 is SGHTA and CDR2 is FQGNSA. The CDR3 is made up of 14 amino acids. The V end was cut by 4 bases, the J end by 7 bases, with 15 bases between. The CDR3 coding sequence is TGTGCCAGCAGCTCTCAATTTAGTCCGAATACGCAGTATTTT. Translation gives CASSSQFSPNTQYF.

The rearrangement joins TRBV3-1 to TRBJ1-1; D is undetermined. This CDR3 has 14 amino acids. Trimming pared 3 bases from V and 7 bases from J, leaving 15 bases between. Germline CDR1 and CDR2: LGHDT and YNNKEL (reference sequence). The CDR3 loop is CASSHRATDGEAFF. In nucleotides, the CDR3 is TGTGCCAGCAGCCACCGGGCTACGGACGGTGAAGCTTTCTTT.

The V gene is TRBV20-1, the J gene TRBJ2-1; unclear D gene. Germline V gene sequence: CDR1 DFQATT, CDR2 SNEGSKA (reference sequence). Trimming removed 1 base at V and 8 bases at J, with 9 bases between. This CDR3 spans 12 amino acids. In nucleotides, the CDR3 is TGCAGTGCTAGAGGCGATAGGGATGAGCAGTTCTTC. This encodes CSARGDRDEQFF.

This clonotype was picked up a small number of times. The V and J genes are TRBV27 and TRBJ2-4; tentatively, D is TRBD1 (5 bases). The germline gives CDR1 MNHEY, CDR2 SMNVEV (reference sequence). Trimming pared 0 bases from V and 4 bases from J, leaving 7 bases between. There are 14 residues in the CDR3. The CDR3 here is CASSLSAGKNIQYF. The CDR3 DNA reads as TGTGCCAGCAGTTTATCGGCAGGGAAAAACATTCAGTACTTC.

This clonotype was detected only a few times. The chain employs TRBV6-5 and TRBJ2-1; possible D gene TRBD1, 5 bases. This CDR3 spans 15 amino acids. In germline, CDR1 is MNHEY, CDR2 SVGAGI. V was pared by 2 bases and J by 1 base, with 9 bases between. The CDR3 coding sequence is TGTGCCAGCAGTTACGGGGCAGTTTCCTACAATGAGCAGTTCTTC. Translating gives CASSYGAVSYNEQFF.